This T cell receptor (beta chain) emerged from a study of shared clonotypes between healthy human individuals. Deep was the level used in running the assay. For sorted subsets, about 200 ng DNA per replicate equaled roughly 30,000 T cell genomes. Only in-frame clones appear in the TCRdb table, and some are missing; sequencing was by immunoSEQ multiplex PCR. The top ten clones hold 0.89% of a sample with over 950,000 clones, 70% to 80% of them seen once. Trimming took 7 bases from V and 4 from J, leaving 10 bases between them. CDR1 and CDR2 from the germline V gene are ENHRY and SYGVKD. The CDR3 runs 13 residues.

The receptor was isolated from a man aged 18 to 30 in good health. Some clones in this sample may be carry-over from other donors' samples. Sequencing used memory CD4+ T cells from PBMCs. The subset here: CD45RA-negative fraction. The chain combines TRBV10-3 with TRBJ1-4; D is unresolved. This chain's CDR3 is CAINSQLNEKLFF. In nucleotides, the CDR3 is TGTGCCATCAATTCGCAGCTTAATGAAAAACTGTTTTTT.